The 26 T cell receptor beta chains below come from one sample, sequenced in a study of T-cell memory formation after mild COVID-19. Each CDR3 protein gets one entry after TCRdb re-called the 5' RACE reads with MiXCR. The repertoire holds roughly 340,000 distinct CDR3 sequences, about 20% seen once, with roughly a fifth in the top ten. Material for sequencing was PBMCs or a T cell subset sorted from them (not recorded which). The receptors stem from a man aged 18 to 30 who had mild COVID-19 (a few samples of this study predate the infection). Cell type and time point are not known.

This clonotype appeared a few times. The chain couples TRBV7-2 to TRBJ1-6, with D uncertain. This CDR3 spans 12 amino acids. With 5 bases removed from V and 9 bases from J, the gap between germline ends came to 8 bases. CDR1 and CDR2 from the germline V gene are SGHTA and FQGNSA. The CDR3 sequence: CASSLPRSPLHF. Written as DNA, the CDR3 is TGTGCCAGCAGCCTTCCGCGTTCACCCCTCCACTTT.

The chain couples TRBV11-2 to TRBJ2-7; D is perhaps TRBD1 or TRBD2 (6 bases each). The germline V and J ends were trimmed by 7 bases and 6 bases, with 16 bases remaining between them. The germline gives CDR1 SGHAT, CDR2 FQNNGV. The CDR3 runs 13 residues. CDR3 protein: CASNEGGVGEQYV. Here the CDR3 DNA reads TGTGCCAGCAACGAGGGGGGAGTCGGCGAGCAGTACGTC.

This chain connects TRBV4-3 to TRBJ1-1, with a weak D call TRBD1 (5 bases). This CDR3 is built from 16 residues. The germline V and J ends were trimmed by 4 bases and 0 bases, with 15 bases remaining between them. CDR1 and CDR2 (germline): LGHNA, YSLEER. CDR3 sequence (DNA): TGCGCCAGCAGCCCCGGGGGGAACAGGATGAACACTGAAGCTTTCTTT. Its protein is CASSPGGNRMNTEAFF.

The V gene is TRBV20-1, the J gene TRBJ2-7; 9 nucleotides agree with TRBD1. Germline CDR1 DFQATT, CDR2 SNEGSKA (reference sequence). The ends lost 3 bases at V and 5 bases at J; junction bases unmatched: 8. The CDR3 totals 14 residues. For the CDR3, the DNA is TGCAGTGCTAGGGGGGACAGGGCCGGGAACGAGCAGTACTTC. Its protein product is CSARGDRAGNEQYF.

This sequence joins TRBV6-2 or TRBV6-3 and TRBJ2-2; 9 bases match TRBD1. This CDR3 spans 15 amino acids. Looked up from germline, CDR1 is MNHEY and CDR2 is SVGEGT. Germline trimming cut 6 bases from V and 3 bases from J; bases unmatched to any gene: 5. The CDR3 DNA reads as TGTGCCAGCAGACGACGACAGGGGGACACCGGGGAGCTGTTTTTT. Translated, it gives CASRRRQGDTGELFF.

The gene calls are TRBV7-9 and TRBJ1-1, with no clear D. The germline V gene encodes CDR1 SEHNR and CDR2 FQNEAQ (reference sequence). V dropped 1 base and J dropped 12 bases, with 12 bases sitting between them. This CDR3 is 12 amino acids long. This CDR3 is CASSLERFSTFF. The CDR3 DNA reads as TGTGCCAGCAGCTTAGAGAGGTTCTCAACTTTCTTT.

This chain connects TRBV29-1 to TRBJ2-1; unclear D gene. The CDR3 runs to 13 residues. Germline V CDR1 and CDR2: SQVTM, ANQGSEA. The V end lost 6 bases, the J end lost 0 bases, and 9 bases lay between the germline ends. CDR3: CSVGRSSYNEQFF. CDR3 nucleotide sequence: TGCAGCGTGGGCAGGAGCTCCTACAATGAGCAGTTCTTC.

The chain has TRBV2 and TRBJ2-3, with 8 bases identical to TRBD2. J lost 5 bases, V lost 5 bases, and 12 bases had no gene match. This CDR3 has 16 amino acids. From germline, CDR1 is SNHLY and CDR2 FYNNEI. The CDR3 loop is CASSSPRGGAKDTQYF. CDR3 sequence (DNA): TGTGCCAGCAGTTCCCCCCGGGGGGGAGCAAAAGATACGCAGTATTTT.

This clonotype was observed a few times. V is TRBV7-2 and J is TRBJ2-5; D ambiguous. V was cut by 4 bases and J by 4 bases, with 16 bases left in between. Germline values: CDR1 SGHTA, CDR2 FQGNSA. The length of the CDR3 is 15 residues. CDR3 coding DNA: TGTGCCAGCAGCTCTTTCCCAGTGGGCGGAGAGACCCAGTACTTC. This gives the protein CASSSFPVGGETQYF.

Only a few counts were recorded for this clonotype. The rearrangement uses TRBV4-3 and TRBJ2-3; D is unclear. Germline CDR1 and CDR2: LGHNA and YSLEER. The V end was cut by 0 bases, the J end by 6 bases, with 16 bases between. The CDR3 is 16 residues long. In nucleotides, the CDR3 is TGCGCCAGCAGCCAAGACCCCTTTAGACTCGTCGATACGCAGTATTTT. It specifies CASSQDPFRLVDTQYF.

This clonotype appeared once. The CDR3 sequence: CASSDGEFGGETQYF. The DNA of the CDR3 is TGTGCCAGCAGTGATGGAGAGTTCGGGGGGGAGACCCAGTACTTC. The rearrangement joins TRBV2 to TRBJ2-5; 7 nucleotides agree with TRBD2. CDR3 length: 15 amino acids. Germline CDR1 reads SNHLY; CDR2 reads FYNNEI. The ends lost 3 bases at V and 5 bases at J; junction bases unmatched: 9.

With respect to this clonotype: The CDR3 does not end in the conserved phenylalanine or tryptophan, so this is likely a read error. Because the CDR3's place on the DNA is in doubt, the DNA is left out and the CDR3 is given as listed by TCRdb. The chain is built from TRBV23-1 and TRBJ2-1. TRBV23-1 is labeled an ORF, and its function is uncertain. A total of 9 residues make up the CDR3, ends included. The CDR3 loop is CASSQTASN.

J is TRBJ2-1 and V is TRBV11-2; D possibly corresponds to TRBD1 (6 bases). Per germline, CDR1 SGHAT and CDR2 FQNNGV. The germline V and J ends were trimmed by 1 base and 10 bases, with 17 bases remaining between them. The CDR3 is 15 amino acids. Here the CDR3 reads CASSLGQGLSLEQFF. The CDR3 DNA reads TGTGCCAGCAGCTTAGGGCAGGGGCTATCGTTAGAGCAGTTCTTC.

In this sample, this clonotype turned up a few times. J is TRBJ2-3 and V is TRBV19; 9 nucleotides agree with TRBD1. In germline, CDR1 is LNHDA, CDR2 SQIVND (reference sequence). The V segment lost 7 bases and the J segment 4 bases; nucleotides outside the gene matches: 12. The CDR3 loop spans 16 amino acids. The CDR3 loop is CASTDRGDARADTQYF. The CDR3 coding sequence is TGTGCCAGTACCGACAGGGGGGATGCTCGCGCAGATACGCAGTATTTT.

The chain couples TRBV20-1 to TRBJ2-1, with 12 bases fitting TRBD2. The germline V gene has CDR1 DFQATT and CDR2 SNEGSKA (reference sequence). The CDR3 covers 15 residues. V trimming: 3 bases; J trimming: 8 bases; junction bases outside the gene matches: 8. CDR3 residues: CSARPLAGGSYEQFF. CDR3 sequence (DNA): TGCAGTGCTAGGCCACTAGCGGGGGGTTCATATGAGCAGTTCTTC.

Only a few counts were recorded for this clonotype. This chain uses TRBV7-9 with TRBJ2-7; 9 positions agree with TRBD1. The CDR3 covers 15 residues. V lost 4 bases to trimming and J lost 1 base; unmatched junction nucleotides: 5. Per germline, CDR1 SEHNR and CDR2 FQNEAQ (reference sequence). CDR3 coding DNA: TGTGCCAGCAGCTCCCGGACAGGGGAGTCCTACGAGCAGTACTTC. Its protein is CASSSRTGESYEQYF. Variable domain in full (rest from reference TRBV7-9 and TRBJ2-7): DTGVSQNPRHKITKRGQNVTFRCDPISEHNRLYWYRQTLGQGPEFLTYFQNEAQLEKSRLLSDRFSAERPKGSFSTLEIQRTEQGDSAMYLCASSSRTGESYEQYFGPGTRLTVT.

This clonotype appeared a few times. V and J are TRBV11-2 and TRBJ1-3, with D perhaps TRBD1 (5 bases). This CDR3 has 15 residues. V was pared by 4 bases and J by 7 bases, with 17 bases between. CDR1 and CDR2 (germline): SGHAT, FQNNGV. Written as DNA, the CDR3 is TGTGCCAGCAGCTCCCCTTTGGTTGGGGCGAACACCATATATTTT. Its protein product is CASSSPLVGANTIYF. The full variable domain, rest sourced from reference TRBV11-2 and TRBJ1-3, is EAGVAQSPRYKIIEKRQSVAFWCNPISGHATLYWYQQILGQGPKLLIQFQNNGVVDDSQLPKDRFSAERLKGVDSTLKIQPAKLEDSAVYLCASSSPLVGANTIYFGEGSWLTVV.

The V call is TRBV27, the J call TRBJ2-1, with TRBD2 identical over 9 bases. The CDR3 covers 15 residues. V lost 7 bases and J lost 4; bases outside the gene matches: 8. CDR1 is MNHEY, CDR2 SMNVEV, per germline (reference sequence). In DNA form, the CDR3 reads TGTGCCAGCACCTCCGCCAGCGGGGGGTACAATGAGCAGTTCTTC. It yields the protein CASTSASGGYNEQFF.

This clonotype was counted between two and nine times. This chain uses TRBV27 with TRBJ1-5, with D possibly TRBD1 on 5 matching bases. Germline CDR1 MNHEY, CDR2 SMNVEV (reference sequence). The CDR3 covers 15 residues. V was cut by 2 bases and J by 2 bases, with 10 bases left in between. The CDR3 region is CASSLGGVGNQPQHF. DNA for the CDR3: TGTGCCAGCAGTTTAGGAGGGGTTGGCAATCAGCCCCAGCATTTT.

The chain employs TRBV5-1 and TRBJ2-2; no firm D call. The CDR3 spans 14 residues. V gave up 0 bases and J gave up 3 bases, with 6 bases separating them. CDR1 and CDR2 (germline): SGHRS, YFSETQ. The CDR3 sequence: CASSLDTDTGELFF. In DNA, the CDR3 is TGCGCCAGCAGCTTGGACACCGACACCGGGGAGCTGTTTTTT. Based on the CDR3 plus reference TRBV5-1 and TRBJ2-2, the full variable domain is KAGVTQTPRYLIKTRGQQVTLSCSPISGHRSVSWYQQTPGQGLQFLFEYFSETQRNKGNFPGRFSGRQFSNSRSEMNVSTLELGDSALYLCASSLDTDTGELFFGEGSRLTVL.

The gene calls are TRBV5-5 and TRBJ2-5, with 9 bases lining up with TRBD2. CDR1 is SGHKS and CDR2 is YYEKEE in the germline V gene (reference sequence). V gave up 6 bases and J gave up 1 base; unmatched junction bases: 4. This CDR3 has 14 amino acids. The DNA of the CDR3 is TGTGCCAGCACCCTAGCGGGAACCCAAGAGACCCAGTACTTC. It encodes CASTLAGTQETQYF.

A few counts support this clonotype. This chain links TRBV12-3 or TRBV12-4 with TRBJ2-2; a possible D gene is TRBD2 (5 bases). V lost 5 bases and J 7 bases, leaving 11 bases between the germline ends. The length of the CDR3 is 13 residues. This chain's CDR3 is CASSPRRDGELFF. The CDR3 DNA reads TGTGCCAGCAGTCCCCGCCGGGACGGGGAGCTGTTTTTT.

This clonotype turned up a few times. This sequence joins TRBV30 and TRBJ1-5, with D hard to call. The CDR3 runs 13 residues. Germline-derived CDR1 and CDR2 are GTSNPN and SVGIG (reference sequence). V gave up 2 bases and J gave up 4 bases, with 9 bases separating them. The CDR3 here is CAWSWTANQPQHF. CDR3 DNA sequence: TGTGCCTGGAGTTGGACGGCAAATCAGCCCCAGCATTTT. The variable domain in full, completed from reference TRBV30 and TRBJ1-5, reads SQTIHQWPATLVQPVGSPLSLECTVEGTSNPNLYWYRQAAGRGLQLLFYSVGIGQISSEVPQNLSASRPQDRQFILSSKKLLLSDSGFYLCAWSWTANQPQHFGDGTRLSIL.

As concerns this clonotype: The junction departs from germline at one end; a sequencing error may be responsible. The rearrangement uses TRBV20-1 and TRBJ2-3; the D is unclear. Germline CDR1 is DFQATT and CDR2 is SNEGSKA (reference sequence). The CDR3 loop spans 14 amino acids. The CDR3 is CIARDPRSTDTQYF. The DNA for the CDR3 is TGCATTGCTAGAGATCCCCGTAGCACAGATACGCAGTATTTT.

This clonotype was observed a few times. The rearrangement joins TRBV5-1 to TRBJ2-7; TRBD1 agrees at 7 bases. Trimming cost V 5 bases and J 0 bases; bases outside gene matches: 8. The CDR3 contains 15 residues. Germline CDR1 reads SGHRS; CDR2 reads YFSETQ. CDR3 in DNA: TGCGCCAGCAGTTTACAGGGGACCCTCTCCTACGAGCAGTACTTC. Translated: CASSLQGTLSYEQYF.

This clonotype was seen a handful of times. In nucleotides, the CDR3 is TGCAGCGTCGGGGCACTAGCGGGGGGGCGAGGTACGCAGTATTTT. Translating it yields CSVGALAGGRGTQYF. The V call is TRBV29-1, the J call TRBJ2-3, with TRBD2 matching over 13 bases. The CDR3 has 15 residues. Trimming cost V 6 bases and J 8 bases; bases outside gene matches: 11. Germline-derived CDR1 and CDR2 are SQVTM and ANQGSEA.